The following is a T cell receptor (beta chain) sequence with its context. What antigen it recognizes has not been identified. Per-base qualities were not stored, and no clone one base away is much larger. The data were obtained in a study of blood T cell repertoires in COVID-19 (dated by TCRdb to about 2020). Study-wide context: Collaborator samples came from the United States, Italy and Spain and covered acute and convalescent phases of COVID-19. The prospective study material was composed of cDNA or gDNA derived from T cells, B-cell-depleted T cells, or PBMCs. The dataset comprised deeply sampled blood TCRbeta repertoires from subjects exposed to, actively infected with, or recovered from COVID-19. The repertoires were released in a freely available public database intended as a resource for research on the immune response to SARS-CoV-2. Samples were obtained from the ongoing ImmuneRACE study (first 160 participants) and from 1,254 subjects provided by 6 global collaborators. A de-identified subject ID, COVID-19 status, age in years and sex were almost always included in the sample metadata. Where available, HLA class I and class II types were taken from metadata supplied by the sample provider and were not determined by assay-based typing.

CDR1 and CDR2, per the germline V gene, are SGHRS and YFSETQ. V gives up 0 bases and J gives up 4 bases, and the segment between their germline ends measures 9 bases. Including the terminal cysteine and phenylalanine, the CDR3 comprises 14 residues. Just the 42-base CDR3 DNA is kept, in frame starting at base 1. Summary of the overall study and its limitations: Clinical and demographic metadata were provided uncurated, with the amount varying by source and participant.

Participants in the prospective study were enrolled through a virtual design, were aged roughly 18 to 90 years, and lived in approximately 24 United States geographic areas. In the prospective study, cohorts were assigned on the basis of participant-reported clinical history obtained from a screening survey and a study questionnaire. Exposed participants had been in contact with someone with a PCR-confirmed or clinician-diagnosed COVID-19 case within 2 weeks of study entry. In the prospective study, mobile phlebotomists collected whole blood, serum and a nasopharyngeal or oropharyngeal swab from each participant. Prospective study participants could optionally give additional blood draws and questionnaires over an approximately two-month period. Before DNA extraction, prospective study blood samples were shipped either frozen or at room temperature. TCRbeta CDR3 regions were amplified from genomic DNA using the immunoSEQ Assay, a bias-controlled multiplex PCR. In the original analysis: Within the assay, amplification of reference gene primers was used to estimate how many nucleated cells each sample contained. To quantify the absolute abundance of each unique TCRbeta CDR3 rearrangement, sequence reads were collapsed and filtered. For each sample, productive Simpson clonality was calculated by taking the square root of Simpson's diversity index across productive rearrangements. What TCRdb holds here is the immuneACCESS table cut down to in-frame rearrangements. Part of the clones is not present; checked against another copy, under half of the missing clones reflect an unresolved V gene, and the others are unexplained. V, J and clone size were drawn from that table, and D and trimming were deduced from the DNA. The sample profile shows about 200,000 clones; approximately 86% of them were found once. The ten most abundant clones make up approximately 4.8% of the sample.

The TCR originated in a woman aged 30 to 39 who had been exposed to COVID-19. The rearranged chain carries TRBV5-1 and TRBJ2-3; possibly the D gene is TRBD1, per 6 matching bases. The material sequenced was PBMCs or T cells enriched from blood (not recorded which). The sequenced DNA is TGCGCCAGCAGCTTGGCAGGGGTATCAGATACGCAGTATTTT. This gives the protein CASSLAGVSDTQYF.